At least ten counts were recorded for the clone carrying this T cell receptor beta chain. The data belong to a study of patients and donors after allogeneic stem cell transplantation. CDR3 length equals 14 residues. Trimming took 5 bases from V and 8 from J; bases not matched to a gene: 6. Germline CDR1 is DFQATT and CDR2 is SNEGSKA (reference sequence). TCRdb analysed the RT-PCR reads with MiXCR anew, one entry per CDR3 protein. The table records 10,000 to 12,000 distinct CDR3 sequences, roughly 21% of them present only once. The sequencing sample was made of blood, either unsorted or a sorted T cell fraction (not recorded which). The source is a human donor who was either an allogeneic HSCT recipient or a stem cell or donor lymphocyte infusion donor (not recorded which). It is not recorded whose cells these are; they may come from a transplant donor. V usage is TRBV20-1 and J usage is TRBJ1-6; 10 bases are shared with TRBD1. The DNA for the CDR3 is TGCAGTGCTCTAACGGACAGGGGGGATTCACCCCTCCACTTT. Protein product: CSALTDRGDSPLHF.